These 28 T cell receptor beta chains were all obtained from the same sample, sequenced in a study of T cells in Graves' hyperthyroidism and ophthalmopathy. Researchers took RNA transcripts and amplified the TCR beta CDR3 regions from them. TCR CDR3 regions were first amplified by RT-PCR with HTBI primers. TCRdb analysed the multiplex PCR reads with MiXCR anew, one entry per CDR3 protein. The data contain roughly 500,000 distinct CDR3 sequences, around 50% of them singletons. Input material: peripheral blood or thyroid tissue (not recorded which). The origin of the receptors is an adult woman with Graves' disease, either hyperthyroidism or ophthalmopathy (not recorded which).

This chain links TRBV12-3 or TRBV12-4 with TRBJ1-2; the D is unclear. The CDR3 is made up of 15 amino acids. Deletions cut 4 bases from V and 4 bases from J, with 16 bases between. The CDR3 nucleotides read TGTGCCAGCAGTTGGTCGCCCGGGGTTTCCTATGGCTACACCTTC. Residues: CASSWSPGVSYGYTF.

This clonotype was detected only a few times. The CDR3 loop is CASSPSLRSGANVLTF. The CDR3 DNA is TGTGCCAGCAGCCCAAGCTTACGCTCTGGGGCCAACGTCCTGACTTTC. V gene TRBV3-1 combines with J gene TRBJ2-6; D uncertain. Trimming removed 4 bases from V and 0 bases from J, with 10 bases in between. The CDR3 has 16 residues. The V gene's germline CDR1 is LGHDT and CDR2 YNNKEL (reference sequence).

V is TRBV28 and J is TRBJ1-5; D remains unclear. The germline V and J ends were trimmed by 2 bases and 0 bases, with 8 bases remaining between them. Germline CDR1 MDHEN, CDR2 SYDVKM. This CDR3 region has 15 residues. The CDR3 nucleotides are TGTGCCAGCAGTTTAGTAGGCTATAGCAATCAGCCCCAGCATTTT. This codes for CASSLVGYSNQPQHF.

Ten or more counts support this clonotype. V gene TRBV6-6 combines with J gene TRBJ1-1; D is unresolved. V lost 5 bases and J lost 8, with 9 bases in between. The CDR3 loop spans 11 amino acids. Germline loops: CDR1 MNHNY, CDR2 SVGAGI (reference sequence). The CDR3 loop reads CASSPTGEAFF. DNA of the CDR3: TGTGCCAGCAGTCCAACGGGCGAAGCTTTCTTT.

This clonotype appeared many times. The V gene is TRBV12-3 or TRBV12-4, the J gene TRBJ2-7; 7 bases map to TRBD2. CDR3 size: 15 residues. Unmatched junction bases numbered 10, after V lost 5 bases and J lost 3 bases. The CDR3 sequence: CASSPPGVAGYEQYF. Written as DNA, the CDR3 is TGTGCCAGCAGTCCTCCCGGGGTAGCGGGCTACGAGCAGTACTTC.

On this clonotype itself: The missing conserved phenylalanine or tryptophan at the end of this CDR3 makes a read error likely. The limits of the CDR3 on the DNA are not certain, so only TCRdb's listed CDR3 is given. V usage is TRBV6-5 and J usage is TRBJ2-7; the table's D call, TRBD1, was not checked against the DNA. CDR1 and CDR2 (germline): MNHEY, SVGAGI. The CDR3 contains 9 residues when both ends are counted. The CDR3 protein is CASSDLIRG.

In this sample, this clonotype turned up many times. The rearrangement uses TRBV2 and TRBJ1-5, with D possibly being TRBD1 (5 bases). This CDR3 has 14 residues. Trimming cost V 1 base and J 7 bases, with 11 bases left between them. Germline V CDR1 and CDR2: SNHLY, FYNNEI. The CDR3 sequence is CASSEVAGRQPQHF. CDR3 DNA: TGTGCCAGCAGTGAAGTGGCAGGGAGGCAGCCCCAGCATTTT.

There are many counts of this clonotype. The chain recombines TRBV9 with TRBJ1-4, with 8 bases identical to TRBD1. Per germline, CDR1 SGDLS and CDR2 YYNGEE. The CDR3 extends over 15 amino acids. J gave up 4 bases and V 3 bases, and 5 bases lay outside the gene matches. The CDR3 loop is CASSASTGVNEKLFF. CDR3 nucleotide sequence: TGTGCCAGCAGCGCCTCGACAGGGGTTAATGAAAAACTGTTTTTT.

The chain joins TRBV2 to TRBJ1-2; 8 bases are a match to TRBD1. This CDR3 has 15 amino acids. From germline, CDR1 is SNHLY and CDR2 FYNNEI. V dropped 6 bases and J dropped 2; count of bases not matched to a gene: 8. CDR3 residues: CASSQEGDRNYGYTF. CDR3 sequence (DNA): TGTGCCAGCAGCCAAGAGGGGGACAGGAACTATGGCTACACCTTC.

The chain combines TRBV7-9 with TRBJ1-1; perhaps TRBD1 as D (5 bases). The CDR3 contains 14 residues. V was trimmed by 4 bases and J by 5 bases, leaving 14 bases between them. Germline V gene data show CDR1 as SEHNR and CDR2 as FQNEAQ (reference sequence). CDR3 amino acids: CASSSFGGVTEAFF. DNA for the CDR3: TGTGCCAGCAGCTCCTTCGGGGGGGTTACTGAAGCTTTCTTT. The full variable domain, completed using reference TRBV7-9 and TRBJ1-1, is DTGVSQNPRHKITKRGQNVTFRCDPISEHNRLYWYRQTLGQGPEFLTYFQNEAQLEKSRLLSDRFSAERPKGSFSTLEIQRTEQGDSAMYLCASSSFGGVTEAFFGQGTRLTVV.

The chain is built from TRBV7-9 and TRBJ2-7, with 7 bases aligning to TRBD1. CDR1 and CDR2 (germline): SEHNR, FQNEAQ (reference sequence). This CDR3 is 12 amino acids long. The V and J ends lost 5 bases and 5 bases, in that order; junction bases with no gene match: 3. CDR3 nucleotides: TGTGCCAGCAGCCCGGGACAGAACGAGCAGTACTTC. Translating it yields CASSPGQNEQYF.

Notes on this clonotype: A much larger clone differs by one base, so this may be a read error. The rearrangement joins TRBV7-9 to TRBJ1-1; no firm D call. Per the germline V gene, CDR1 is SEHNR and CDR2 is FQNEAQ (reference sequence). The CDR3 runs to 15 residues. V shed 6 bases and J shed 1 base, with 15 bases lying between them. The CDR3 nucleotides are TGTGCCAGCAGTCCCTCTATAGGAGCGAACACTGAAGCTTTCTTT. This translates into CASSPSIGANTEAFF.

The chain uses TRBV5-1 and TRBJ2-3, with 7 bases that match TRBD2. V lost 3 bases, J lost 2 bases, and 6 bases stayed unmatched. Germline V lookup: CDR1 SGHRS, CDR2 YFSETQ. CDR3 length: 15 amino acids. The CDR3 is CASSWSGTPTDTQYF. DNA for the CDR3: TGCGCCAGCAGCTGGAGCGGGACCCCCACAGATACGCAGTATTTT.

The table lists this clonotype with a few counts. The J gene is TRBJ1-6, the V gene TRBV10-3; no definite D call. The CDR3 totals 13 residues. Germline CDR1 and CDR2: ENHRY and SYGVKD. V gave up 1 base and J gave up 7 bases, with 5 bases separating them. CDR3 loop: CAISELGNSPLHF. The DNA for the CDR3 is TGTGCCATCAGTGAGTTAGGGAATTCACCCCTCCACTTT.

This clonotype came up many times. This chain uses TRBV20-1 with TRBJ1-4, with 8 bases aligning to TRBD1. The CDR3 has 18 amino acids. The V gene's germline CDR1 is DFQATT and CDR2 SNEGSKA (reference sequence). V lost 0 bases to trimming and J lost 0 bases; unmatched junction nucleotides: 9. Here the CDR3 reads CSAREGSGGLATNEKLFF. In nucleotides, the CDR3 is TGCAGTGCTAGAGAGGGGTCAGGGGGCCTAGCAACTAATGAAAAACTGTTTTTT.

This clonotype was picked up many times. CDR3 in DNA: TGTGCCAGCAGTCCGCCCTCAGACAGGGACCAGCCCCAGCATTTT. Translated: CASSPPSDRDQPQHF. The chain links TRBV6-6 to TRBJ1-5; TRBD1 matches 7 bases. Trimming took 5 bases from V and 7 from J; bases not matched to a gene: 11. Germline V gene data show CDR1 as MNHNY and CDR2 as SVGAGI (reference sequence). The CDR3 is made up of 15 amino acids.

This sequence joins TRBV3-1 and TRBJ2-2; no clear D gene. Trimming pared 3 bases from V and 2 bases from J, leaving 10 bases between. CDR3 size: 15 residues. Looked up from germline, CDR1 is LGHDT and CDR2 is YNNKEL (reference sequence). CDR3 in DNA: TGTGCCAGCAGCCACTCTCTATACAACACCGGGGAGCTGTTTTTT. Its protein product is CASSHSLYNTGELFF. The whole variable domain, filled in from reference TRBV3-1 and TRBJ2-2, reads DTAVSQTPKYLVTQMGNDKSIKCEQNLGHDTMYWYKQDSKKFLKIMFSYNNKELIINETVPNRFSPKSPDKAHLNLHINSLELGDSAVYFCASSHSLYNTGELFFGEGSRLTVL.

This clonotype appeared many times. The chain has TRBV5-1 and TRBJ1-2; no clear D gene. Trimming left V 3 bases short and J 7 bases short, with 10 bases between. The germline V gene has CDR1 SGHRS and CDR2 YFSETQ. CDR3 length: 12 residues. CDR3 residues: CASSSGIRGYTF. CDR3 in DNA: TGCGCCAGCAGCTCGGGGATACGTGGCTACACCTTC.

The V and J genes are TRBV6-5 and TRBJ1-2; 7 nucleotides agree with TRBD1. Per the germline V gene, CDR1 is MNHEY and CDR2 is SVGAGI. V was clipped by 6 bases and J by 8 bases; unmatched bases: 9. The CDR3 length is 13 residues. As DNA, the CDR3 is TGTGCCAGCAGCGACCCCTGGGACAGCGGCTACACCTTC. Its translation: CASSDPWDSGYTF.

This clonotype was seen many times. The chain recombines TRBV15 with TRBJ2-7; 9 nucleotides align to TRBD2. The germline V gene encodes CDR1 LNHNV and CDR2 YYDKDF (reference sequence). After removal of 1 base from V and 4 bases from J, the junction contained 14 bases not matched to a gene. This CDR3 contains 18 residues. The CDR3 region is CATSRAKGLAGIGYEQYF. CDR3 DNA: TGTGCCACCAGCAGAGCGAAAGGTCTAGCGGGAATCGGGTACGAGCAGTACTTC.

As for this clonotype: A read error may explain this, as a much larger clone is one base away. The chain carries TRBV7-9 and TRBJ2-5, with 10 nucleotides matching TRBD2. Germline assignment: CDR1 SEHNR and CDR2 FQNEAQ (reference sequence). CDR3 size: 15 residues. V was clipped by 5 bases and J by 5 bases; unmatched bases: 8. As DNA, the CDR3 is TGTGCCAGCAGCAAGAGCGGGGGGGCCGAGGAGACCCAGTACTTC. Its protein is CASSKSGGAEETQYF.

The chain combines TRBV7-9 with TRBJ2-5; 7 nucleotides align to TRBD2. The germline V gene encodes CDR1 SEHNR and CDR2 FQNEAQ (reference sequence). The junction had 12 bases not matched to a gene; V was cut back by 10 bases and J by 1 base. CDR3 size: 15 residues. CDR3 amino acids: CANPTTGTTQETQYF. The CDR3 nucleotides are TGTGCCAACCCCACTACCGGGACTACCCAAGAGACCCAGTACTTC.

As for this clonotype: The germline gene is not matched at one end of the junction; a read error may be the cause. This sequence joins TRBV6-5 and TRBJ1-2, with a possible D match to TRBD1 (6 bases). The CDR3 sequence is 14 residues long. CDR1 and CDR2 (germline): MNHEY, SVGAGI. The CDR3 sequence is CASSYETGNYSYTF. The CDR3 DNA follows: TGTGCCAGCAGTTACGAAACAGGGAACTATAGCTACACCTTC.

In the case of this clonotype: One end of the junction does not line up with germline, which may come from a read error. This sequence joins TRBV10-3 and TRBJ2-7; 10 bases map to TRBD2. TRBJ2-1 matches the DNA end more closely, so the J call is doubtful. There are 17 residues in the CDR3. Germline V gene data show CDR1 as ENHRY and CDR2 as SYGVKD. This CDR3 is CASSDAASGSPFGEQFF. Here the CDR3 DNA reads TGTGCCAGCAGTGACGCCGCTAGCGGGAGCCCCTTCGGTGAGCAGTTCTTC.

This clonotype occurred once. This chain links TRBV7-9 with TRBJ1-6; TRBD1 matches at 9 bases. The CDR3 contains 16 residues. The junction had 9 bases not matched to a gene; V was cut back by 5 bases and J by 7 bases. The germline CDR1 and CDR2 sequences are SEHNR and FQNEAQ (reference sequence). CDR3 residues: CASSPVTGGTNSPLHF. The DNA for the CDR3 is TGTGCCAGCAGCCCCGTGACAGGGGGAACAAATTCACCCCTCCACTTT. The full variable domain, with the rest looked up from reference TRBV7-9 and TRBJ1-6, is DTGVSQNPRHKITKRGQNVTFRCDPISEHNRLYWYRQTLGQGPEFLTYFQNEAQLEKSRLLSDRFSAERPKGSFSTLEIQRTEQGDSAMYLCASSPVTGGTNSPLHFGNGTRLTVT.

Worth noting for this clonotype: Because it lacks the conserved phenylalanine or tryptophan at the end, this CDR3 is likely a read error. Because the CDR3's place on the DNA is in doubt, the DNA is left out and the CDR3 is given as listed by TCRdb. The chain carries TRBV20-1 and TRBJ1-5; the table assigns TRBD1, which was not confirmed against the DNA. Per germline, CDR1 DFQATT and CDR2 SNEGSKA (reference sequence). The CDR3 totals 12 residues, both ends included. The CDR3 here is CSARDPRDPEGY.

V is TRBV25-1 and J is TRBJ1-2; 8 bases map to TRBD1. CDR3 length: 14 residues. V lost 6 bases and J lost 6; bases outside the gene matches: 9. Looked up from germline, CDR1 is MGHDK and CDR2 is SYGVNS. The CDR3 bases are TGTGCCAGCAGCTTAGTAGAGACAGGGGATGGCTACACCTTC. Protein product: CASSLVETGDGYTF.

This clonotype was seen ten or more times. The genes are TRBV14 and TRBJ2-7; tentatively, D is TRBD1 or TRBD2 (5 bases each). Germline V gives CDR1 SGHDN, CDR2 FVKESK. CDR3 size: 16 residues. V shed 0 bases and J shed 6 bases, with 18 bases lying between them. The CDR3 region is CASSQEWGRNPFEQYF. The CDR3 DNA follows: TGTGCCAGCAGCCAAGAATGGGGACGGAACCCTTTCGAGCAGTACTTC. Combining the CDR3 with reference TRBV14 and TRBJ2-7 gives the whole variable domain EAGVTQFPSHSVIEKGQTVTLRCDPISGHDNLYWYRRVMGKEIKFLLHFVKESKQDESGMPNNRFLAERTGGTYSTLKVQPAELEDSGVYFCASSQEWGRNPFEQYFGPGTRLTVT.